This TCR beta chain was documented in a study of tumor-infiltrating lymphocytes in primary liver carcinoma. Study-level background: Cases comprised patients with primary liver carcinoma who received surgical resection. The tumors ranged from roughly 4.2 to 11 cm across and fell within stage T1-T3 N0M0.

A constant-region primer primed TCR beta cDNA synthesis from 500 ng of total RNA. Researchers made the TCR beta libraries by running three nested multiplex PCR rounds with slightly modified ARM-PCR. Both of the initial two PCR rounds ran for around 9 cycles and employed TRBV1-TRBV30 forward primers alongside a C-beta reverse primer. TCRdb processed the multiplex PCR reads anew with MiXCR; each CDR3 protein has one entry. The data show 300,000 to 350,000 distinct CDR3 sequences, with approximately 54% seen just once and more than 15% held by the top ten. The CDR3 contains 15 residues. Germline assignment: CDR1 LGHNA and CDR2 YSLEER. V was pared by 1 base and J by 0 bases, with 9 bases between. Both blood RNA, taken from unsorted whole blood, and germline DNA were extracted. This clonotype has a count of ten or more.

This sequence originates from a woman aged 30 to 39 with primary liver carcinoma and hepatitis B virus infection. The V call is TRBV4-3, the J call TRBJ1-2, with D hard to call. The sample consisted of peripheral blood. CDR3 loop: CASSQGRSSNYGYTF. For the CDR3, the DNA is TGCGCCAGCAGCCAAGGAAGGAGCTCTAACTATGGCTACACCTTC.